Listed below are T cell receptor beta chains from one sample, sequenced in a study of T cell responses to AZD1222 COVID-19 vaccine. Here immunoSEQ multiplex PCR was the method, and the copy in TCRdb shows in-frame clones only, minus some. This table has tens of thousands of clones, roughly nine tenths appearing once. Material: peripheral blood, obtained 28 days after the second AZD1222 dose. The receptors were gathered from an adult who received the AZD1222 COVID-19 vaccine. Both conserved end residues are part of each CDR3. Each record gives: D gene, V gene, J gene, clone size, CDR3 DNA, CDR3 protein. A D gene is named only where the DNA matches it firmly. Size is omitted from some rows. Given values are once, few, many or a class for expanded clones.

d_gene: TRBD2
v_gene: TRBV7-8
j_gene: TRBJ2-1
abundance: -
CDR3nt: TGTGCCAGCAGCCTGGACAGACTAGCGGGGGGCCTCAGCTCCTACAATGAGCAGTTCTTC
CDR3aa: CASSLDRLAGGLSSYNEQFF

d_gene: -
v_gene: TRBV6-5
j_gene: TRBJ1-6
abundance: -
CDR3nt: TGTGCCAGCAAGGAAGGGTCTGGGGCACCCCTCCACTTT
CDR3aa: CASKEGSGAPLHF

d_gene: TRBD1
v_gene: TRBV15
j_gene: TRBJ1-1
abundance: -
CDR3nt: TGTGCCACCAGCCCGGGACAGGGTAATCGTAACACTGAAGCTTTCTTT
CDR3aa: CATSPGQGNRNTEAFF

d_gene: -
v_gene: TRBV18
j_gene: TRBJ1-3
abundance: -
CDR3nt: TGTGCCAGCCAGATGGGATCTGGAAACACCATATATTTT
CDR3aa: CASQMGSGNTIYF

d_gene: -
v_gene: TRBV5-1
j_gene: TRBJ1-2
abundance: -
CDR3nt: TGCGCCAGCAGCGCCTCGGGACAAGGAATCCGGTATGGCTACACCTTC
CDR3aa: CASSASGQGIRYGYTF

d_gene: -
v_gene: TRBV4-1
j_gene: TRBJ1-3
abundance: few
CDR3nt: TGCGCCAGCAGCCAAGATCCGGTGGAAGGGTTGGGAAACACCATATATTTT
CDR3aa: CASSQDPVEGLGNTIYF

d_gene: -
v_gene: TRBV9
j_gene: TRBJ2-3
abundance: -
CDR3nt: TGTGCCAGCAGCCCAGGACATGCCGCAGATACGCAGTATTTT
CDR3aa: CASSPGHAADTQYF

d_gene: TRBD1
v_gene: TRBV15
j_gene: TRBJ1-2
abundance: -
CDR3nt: TGTGCCACCAGCAGAGACCTTGGGACAGGGGGCAACTATGGCTACACCTTC
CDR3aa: CATSRDLGTGGNYGYTF

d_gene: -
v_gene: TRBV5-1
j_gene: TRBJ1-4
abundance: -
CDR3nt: TGCGCCAGCAGCCTCCTTGGGCGGGGGCTTAATGAAAAACTGTTTTTT
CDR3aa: CASSLLGRGLNEKLFF

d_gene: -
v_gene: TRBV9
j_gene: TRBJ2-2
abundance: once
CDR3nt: TGTGCCAGCAGCGTGGGGGTTGTCACCGGGGAGCTGTTTTTT
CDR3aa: CASSVGVVTGELFF

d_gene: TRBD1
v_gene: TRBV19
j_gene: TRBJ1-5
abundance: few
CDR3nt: TGTGCCAGTACAGGGGGCTCTTGGCAGCCCCAGCATTTT
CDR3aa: CASTGGSWQPQHF

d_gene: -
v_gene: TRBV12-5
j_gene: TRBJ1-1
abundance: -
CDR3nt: TGTGCTAGTGGTTCCCTGCAGGGCTCTGAAGCTTTCTTT
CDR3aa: CASGSLQGSEAFF

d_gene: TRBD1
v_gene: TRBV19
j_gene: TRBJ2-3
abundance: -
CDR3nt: TGTGCCAGTAGTCGTCTACAGGGGGCTGGCACAGATACGCAGTATTTT
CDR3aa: CASSRLQGAGTDTQYF

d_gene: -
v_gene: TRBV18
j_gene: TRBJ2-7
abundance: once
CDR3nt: TGTGCCAGCTCACCTTCCCCAGGTCCCTACGAGCAGTACTTC
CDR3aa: CASSPSPGPYEQYF

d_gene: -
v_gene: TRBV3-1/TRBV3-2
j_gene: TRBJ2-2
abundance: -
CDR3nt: TGTGCCAGCAGCCGCCTCCTGACAGGAAACACCGGGGAGCTGTTTTTT
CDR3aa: CASSRLLTGNTGELFF

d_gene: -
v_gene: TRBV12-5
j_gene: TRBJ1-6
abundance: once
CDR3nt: TGTGCTAGTGGTTTGACCTTTGGGGATTCACCCCTCCACTTT
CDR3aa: CASGLTFGDSPLHF